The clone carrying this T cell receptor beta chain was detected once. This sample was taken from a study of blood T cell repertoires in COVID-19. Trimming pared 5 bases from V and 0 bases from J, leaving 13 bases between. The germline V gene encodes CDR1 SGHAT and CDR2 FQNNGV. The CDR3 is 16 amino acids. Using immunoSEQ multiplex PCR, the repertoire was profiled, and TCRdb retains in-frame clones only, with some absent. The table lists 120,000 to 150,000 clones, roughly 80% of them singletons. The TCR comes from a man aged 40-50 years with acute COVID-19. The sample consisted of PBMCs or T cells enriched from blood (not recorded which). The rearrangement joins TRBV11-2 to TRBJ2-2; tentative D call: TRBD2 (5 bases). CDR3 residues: CASSPPGTTNTGELFF. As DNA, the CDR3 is TGTGCCAGCAGCCCCCCGGGAACAACGAACACCGGGGAGCTGTTTTTT.